The next 29 T cell receptor beta chains were all read from a single sample in a study of T cells after yellow fever vaccination. From the 5' RACE reads, TCRdb called clonotypes with MiXCR, one entry per CDR3 protein. Of about 340,000 distinct CDR3 sequences in the sample, roughly 4.3% are singletons; the top ten hold less than 25%. Here the sequenced sample was PBMCs, taken 5 days after the yellow fever booster vaccination. The source is a man between 18 and 35 years old who received the YFV17D yellow fever vaccine.

This clonotype was seen repeatedly, ten times or more. The chain has TRBV10-1 and TRBJ2-3; D unresolved. Trimming removed 2 bases at V and 6 bases at J, with 6 bases between. This CDR3 has 12 amino acids. CDR1 is WNHNN and CDR2 is SYGVQD in the germline V gene (reference sequence). Here the CDR3 DNA reads TGCGCCAGCAGTGAGAACTCTGATACGCAGTATTTT. Its protein product is CASSENSDTQYF.

This clonotype has more than one count but fewer than ten. This sequence joins TRBV24-1 and TRBJ1-3; 10 bases map to TRBD1. The CDR3 extends over 17 amino acids. V lost 4 bases, J lost 4 bases, and 9 bases stayed unmatched. Looked up from germline, CDR1 is KGHDR and CDR2 is SFDVKD. Here the CDR3 DNA reads TGTGCCACCAGTGAGGGCCTGGGACAGGGGTCCGGAAACACCATATATTTT. Amino acid sequence: CATSEGLGQGSGNTIYF.

The chain recombines TRBV3-1 with TRBJ2-2; the match to TRBD2 covers 7 bases. This CDR3 spans 15 amino acids. Losses at the gene ends were 5 bases for V and 2 bases for J; bases not matched to a gene: 5. Germline CDR1 is LGHDT and CDR2 is YNNKEL (reference sequence). The chain's CDR3 is CASSSGTTNTGELFF. CDR3 nucleotide sequence: TGTGCCAGCAGCTCCGGGACTACTAACACCGGGGAGCTGTTTTTT.

This clonotype was counted ten times or more. The chain joins TRBV7-6 to TRBJ2-2; possibly TRBD1 for D (6 bases). This CDR3 region has 16 residues. V was trimmed by 2 bases and J by 0 bases, leaving 10 bases between them. CDR1 is SGHVS, CDR2 FNYEAQ, per germline. This chain's CDR3 is CASSLMGASNTGELFF. In DNA form, the CDR3 reads TGTGCCAGCAGCTTAATGGGGGCCTCGAACACCGGGGAGCTGTTTTTT.

This clonotype was picked up many times. The chain employs TRBV28 and TRBJ2-2; D might be TRBD2 (6 bases). Trimming removed 1 base at V and 3 bases at J, with 12 bases between. CDR1 is MDHEN, CDR2 SYDVKM, per germline. This CDR3 spans 16 amino acids. CDR3 DNA sequence: TGTGCCAGCAGTTTATCGGGCGCGGGGCACACCGGGGAGCTGTTTTTT. Translation gives CASSLSGAGHTGELFF.

The table lists this clonotype with many counts. The chain joins TRBV4-2 to TRBJ2-2, with 13 bases aligning to TRBD2. Germline loops: CDR1 LGHNA, CDR2 YNFKEQ. The CDR3 consists of 17 residues. Trimming at V came to 4 bases and at J to 0 bases, leaving 2 bases not matched to a gene. The chain's CDR3 is CASSPTSGGTNTGELFF. The CDR3 DNA follows: TGTGCCAGCAGCCCGACTAGCGGGGGGACGAACACCGGGGAGCTGTTTTTT.

The chain joins TRBV5-1 to TRBJ1-1, with a weak D call TRBD1 (6 bases). The V gene's germline CDR1 is SGHRS and CDR2 YFSETQ. V lost 5 bases and J lost 1, with 12 bases in between. The CDR3 contains 14 residues. Here the CDR3 reads CASSIPGENTEAFF. As DNA, the CDR3 is TGCGCCAGCAGTATCCCAGGGGAGAACACTGAAGCTTTCTTT.

This clonotype came up many times. The chain combines TRBV29-1 with TRBJ1-2, with 9 bases fitting TRBD1. The CDR3 sequence is 15 residues long. Germline values: CDR1 SQVTM, CDR2 ANQGSEA. V dropped 4 bases and J dropped 1; count of bases not matched to a gene: 7. The CDR3 is CSVAPRQGGNYGYTF. The CDR3 DNA reads as TGCAGCGTTGCCCCCCGACAGGGGGGTAACTATGGCTACACCTTC.

This clonotype was observed at least ten times. This rearrangement joins TRBV29-1 to TRBJ2-5; D may correspond to TRBD1 or TRBD2 (6 bases each). Trimming cost V 7 bases and J 7 bases, with 19 bases left between them. In germline, CDR1 is SQVTM, CDR2 ANQGSEA. The CDR3 is 13 amino acids. CDR3 DNA sequence: TGCAGCGACCGGGGGCTCTCAATGGGGACCCAGTACTTC. Protein: CSDRGLSMGTQYF.

This sequence joins TRBV10-3 and TRBJ2-5; D is undetermined. CDR1 ENHRY and CDR2 SYGVKD come from the germline V gene. CDR3 length: 16 amino acids. Deletions cut 2 bases from V and 6 bases from J, with 19 bases between. CDR3 nucleotides: TGTGCCATCAGTGAGAGGTTAGGGTCGTTTCGGAAGACCCAGTACTTC. As protein: CAISERLGSFRKTQYF.

This clonotype was observed many times. The chain couples TRBV9 to TRBJ2-1; tentative D call: TRBD1 (6 bases). The CDR3 spans 14 residues. CDR1 and CDR2 from the germline V gene are SGDLS and YYNGEE. V lost 0 bases, J lost 8 bases, and 12 bases lay in between. CDR3 region: CASSVAPGVDEQFF. CDR3 sequence (DNA): TGTGCCAGCAGCGTAGCCCCAGGGGTGGATGAGCAGTTCTTC.

The V and J genes are TRBV7-2 and TRBJ2-7, with 11 bases fitting TRBD2. The V gene's germline CDR1 is SGHTA and CDR2 FQGNSA. The trim removed 3 bases at V and 6 bases at J, leaving 4 bases unmatched. The CDR3 sequence is 14 residues long. CDR3 amino acids: CASSFGLAGAEQYV. The CDR3 DNA reads TGTGCCAGCAGCTTTGGACTAGCGGGCGCCGAGCAGTACGTC.

The sample holds many counts of this clonotype. This chain uses TRBV7-9 with TRBJ1-6; D unresolved. Trimming pared 0 bases from V and 11 bases from J, leaving 14 bases between. Germline lookup yields CDR1 SEHNR and CDR2 FQNEAQ (reference sequence). The CDR3 loop spans 15 amino acids. Here the CDR3 DNA reads TGTGCCAGCAGCTTAGCGGACGGGTCTGGGGCACCCCTCCACTTT. Translating it yields CASSLADGSGAPLHF.

This clonotype was counted many times. The chain combines TRBV7-8 with TRBJ2-1; 11 nucleotides align to TRBD2. CDR3 length: 15 residues. Germline loops: CDR1 SGHVS, CDR2 FQNEAQ. Trimming took 5 bases from V and 4 from J; bases not matched to a gene: 4. The CDR3 reads CASSLGTSGYNEQFF. CDR3 nucleotide sequence: TGTGCCAGCAGCCTTGGGACTAGCGGTTACAATGAGCAGTTCTTC.

Only a few counts were recorded for this clonotype. This chain connects TRBV29-1 to TRBJ1-1; TRBD1 might be the D (6 bases). This CDR3 comprises 13 residues. V lost 5 bases to trimming and J lost 5 bases, with 15 bases between them. Germline CDR1 and CDR2: SQVTM and ANQGSEA. The CDR3 is CSVSSGVLTEAFF. The CDR3 region has the DNA TGCAGCGTTTCTTCAGGGGTGTTGACTGAAGCTTTCTTT.

This clonotype turned up a few times. The V call is TRBV20-1, the J call TRBJ1-2; D uncertain. Per the germline V gene, CDR1 is DFQATT and CDR2 is SNEGSKA (reference sequence). The CDR3 sequence is 13 residues long. V gave up 6 bases and J gave up 6 bases, with 17 bases separating them. The CDR3 protein is CSAWTLAENGYTF. In nucleotides, the CDR3 is TGCAGTGCCTGGACCCTCGCGGAGAATGGCTACACCTTC.

This clonotype has more than one count but fewer than ten. This rearrangement joins TRBV5-4 to TRBJ2-7; D not resolved. Germline assignment: CDR1 SGHNT and CDR2 YYREEE (reference sequence). CDR3 length: 12 amino acids. V gave up 0 bases and J gave up 6 bases, with 7 bases separating them. This chain's CDR3 is CASSLGVGEQYF. The CDR3 DNA sequence: TGTGCCAGCAGCTTGGGAGTTGGCGAGCAGTACTTC. Full variable domain (outside the CDR3, taken from reference TRBV5-4 and TRBJ2-7): ETGVTQSPTHLIKTRGQQVTLRCSSQSGHNTVSWYQQALGQGPQFIFQYYREEENGRGNFPPRFSGLQFPNYSSELNVNALELDDSALYLCASSLGVGEQYFGPGTRLTVT.

This clonotype was seen a few times. V gene TRBV29-1 combines with J gene TRBJ2-7; the match to TRBD1 covers 8 bases. The CDR3 has 13 amino acids. The J segment lost 3 bases and the V segment lost 5 bases, leaving 6 bases of the junction unmatched. Per germline, CDR1 SQVTM and CDR2 ANQGSEA. The CDR3 spells CSVTGTGNYEQYF. CDR3 DNA: TGCAGCGTTACCGGGACAGGAAACTACGAGCAGTACTTC.

The sample holds many counts of this clonotype. The chain uses TRBV5-6 and TRBJ2-5, with TRBD2 matching 11 bases. Germline V gene data show CDR1 as SGHDT and CDR2 as YYEEEE. The J segment lost 5 bases and the V segment lost 0 bases, leaving 3 bases of the junction unmatched. CDR3 size: 15 residues. The CDR3 DNA reads as TGTGCCAGCAGCTTGGCTAGCGGGGGGTTCGAGACCCAGTACTTC. Amino acids: CASSLASGGFETQYF.

The sample holds many counts of this clonotype. The genes are TRBV29-1 and TRBJ2-1, with a weak D call TRBD1 (6 bases). V was trimmed by 1 base and J by 0 bases, leaving 13 bases between them. CDR1 and CDR2 from the germline V gene are SQVTM and ANQGSEA. This CDR3 has 16 residues. The CDR3 loop reads CSVEGGRRLSYNEQFF. The CDR3 DNA is TGCAGCGTTGAAGGGGGGCGGAGGCTCTCCTACAATGAGCAGTTCTTC.

The chain recombines TRBV7-6 with TRBJ2-3, with D possibly called TRBD1 or TRBD2 (5 bases each). The germline V and J ends were trimmed by 5 bases and 7 bases, with 19 bases remaining between them. The CDR3 loop spans 15 amino acids. The germline V gene has CDR1 SGHVS and CDR2 FNYEAQ. CDR3 nucleotide sequence: TGTGCCAGCAGCCGAGCTGGACAAGGGAGAAATACGCAGTATTTT. It translates to CASSRAGQGRNTQYF.

The chain is built from TRBV2 and TRBJ2-1; D tentatively reads TRBD1 or TRBD2 (5 bases each). The CDR3 contains 16 residues. V gave up 6 bases and J gave up 6 bases, with 21 bases separating them. In germline, CDR1 is SNHLY, CDR2 FYNNEI. CDR3 bases: TGTGCCAGCAGGCACGGGACCGGCCTTGACCGCAATGAGCAGTTCTTC. Protein: CASRHGTGLDRNEQFF.

This clonotype has only a few counts. The V and J genes are TRBV7-9 and TRBJ2-7; tentatively, D is TRBD1 or TRBD2 (5 bases each). V lost 3 bases and J lost 6, with 9 bases in between. There are 12 residues in the CDR3. CDR1 is SEHNR and CDR2 is FQNEAQ in the germline V gene (reference sequence). Written as DNA, the CDR3 is TGTGCCAGCAGCTTCGGGGCCTCCGAGCAGTACTTC. Translated, it gives CASSFGASEQYF.

This clonotype was seen many times. V usage is TRBV7-2 and J usage is TRBJ2-1; 14 nucleotides align to TRBD2. The V gene's germline CDR1 is SGHTA and CDR2 FQGNSA. The junction had 4 bases not matched to a gene; V was cut back by 5 bases and J by 7 bases. The CDR3 runs to 15 residues. The CDR3 nucleotides read TGTGCCAGCAGCGCCGGACTAGCGGGGGGAAATGAGCAGTTCTTC. Encoded protein: CASSAGLAGGNEQFF.

The CDR3 region is CASSPTRTQQGGPLYF. The CDR3, as DNA: TGTGCCAGCAGCCCAACTCGGACCCAACAGGGGGGTCCGTTGTATTTT. The chain combines TRBV5-5 with TRBJ2-3; 8 nucleotides line up with TRBD1. This CDR3 region has 16 residues. V gave up 4 bases and J gave up 14 bases; unmatched junction bases: 21. Germline CDR1 is SGHKS and CDR2 is YYEKEE (reference sequence). The full variable domain, completed using reference TRBV5-5 and TRBJ2-3, is DAGVTQSPTHLIKTRGQQVTLRCSPISGHKSVSWYQQVLGQGPQFIFQYYEKEERGRGNFPDRFSARQFPNYSSELNVNALLLGDSALYLCASSPTRTQQGGPLYFGPGTRLTVL.

Many counts were recorded for this clonotype. V gene TRBV6-5 combines with J gene TRBJ1-6; D gene unclear. Trimming stripped 5 bases from V and 3 bases from J, with 8 bases between. Germline values: CDR1 MNHEY, CDR2 SVGAGI. This CDR3 is 14 amino acids long. The DNA for the CDR3 is TGTGCCAGCAGTCCCGGCTACTATAATTCACCCCTCCACTTT. Its translation: CASSPGYYNSPLHF.

This clonotype was found many times. This chain connects TRBV21-1 to TRBJ2-7. TRBV21-1 has pseudogene status. This CDR3 spans 14 amino acids. The CDR3 DNA is TGTGCCAGCAGCTCCCAGACATCTTCCTACGAGCAGTACGTC. The encoded protein is CASSSQTSSYEQYV.

This clonotype occurred a few times. The chain combines TRBV19 with TRBJ1-5; no firm D call. The CDR3 spans 17 residues. Germline assignment: CDR1 LNHDA and CDR2 SQIVND (reference sequence). Trimming removed 3 bases at V and 0 bases at J, with 15 bases between. CDR3 sequence (DNA): TGTGCCAGTAGTATTCATCACTCGGGCCTTAGCAATCAGCCCCAGCATTTT. Protein: CASSIHHSGLSNQPQHF.

The J gene is TRBJ2-2, the V gene TRBV5-1; no clear D. The CDR3 loop spans 13 amino acids. Trimming shortened V by 0 bases and J by 7 bases, and 7 bases separated the two germline ends. Germline assignment: CDR1 SGHRS and CDR2 YFSETQ. The CDR3 sequence is CASSLVVDGELFF. The CDR3 DNA reads as TGCGCCAGCAGCTTGGTGGTGGACGGGGAGCTGTTTTTT.